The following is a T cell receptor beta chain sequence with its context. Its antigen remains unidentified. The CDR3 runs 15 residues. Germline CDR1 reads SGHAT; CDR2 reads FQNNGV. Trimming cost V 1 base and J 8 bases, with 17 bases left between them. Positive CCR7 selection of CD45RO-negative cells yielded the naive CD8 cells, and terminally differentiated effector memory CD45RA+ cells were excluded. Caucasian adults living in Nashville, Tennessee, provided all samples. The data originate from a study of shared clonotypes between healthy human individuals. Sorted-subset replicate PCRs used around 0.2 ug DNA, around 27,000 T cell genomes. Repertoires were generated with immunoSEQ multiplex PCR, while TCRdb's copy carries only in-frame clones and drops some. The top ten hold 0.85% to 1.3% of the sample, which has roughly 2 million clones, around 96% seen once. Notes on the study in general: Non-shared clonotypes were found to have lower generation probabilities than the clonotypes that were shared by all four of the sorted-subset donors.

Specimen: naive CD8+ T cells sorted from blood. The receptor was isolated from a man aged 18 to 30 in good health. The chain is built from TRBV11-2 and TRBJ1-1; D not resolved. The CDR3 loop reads CASSLVYASEKEAFF. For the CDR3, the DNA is TGTGCCAGCAGCTTAGTGTACGCAAGCGAGAAAGAAGCTTTCTTT.